This T cell receptor (beta chain) was obtained from a study of OX40 agonist ivuxolimab in advanced cancers. At the level of the study: Checkpoint inhibitors had been given previously to roughly 40% of patients.

This clone appeared a few times. The antigen is undetermined. Sampled blood was obtained at baseline, cycle 4 day 1, and cycle 7 day 1. Sequencing was performed with immunoSEQ multiplex PCR; in TCRdb, only in-frame clones are kept and a portion is missing. Of some 71,000 clones listed, approximately 88% are singletons. Findings and limits, study-wide: Expanded clones tended on average to be more numerous among CD8+ T cells than CD4+.

This receptor was taken from an adult with an advanced solid tumor such as melanoma, head and neck, liver or kidney cancer. The sample consisted of CD4+ or CD8+ T cells sorted from blood, taken in a trial of the OX40 agonist ivuxolimab.

The chain's CDR3 is CASSEQGPGGYEQYF. CDR3 DNA: TGTGCCAGCAGTGAACAGGGGCCTGGGGGGTACGAGCAGTACTTC. V is TRBV25-1 and J is TRBJ2-7; D possibly matches TRBD1 or TRBD2 (6 bases each). CDR3 length: 15 amino acids. V was trimmed by 2 bases and J by 4 bases, leaving 15 bases between them. Per germline, CDR1 MGHDK and CDR2 SYGVNS.